A selection of T cell receptor beta chains follows, all from one sample in a study of cytomegalovirus exposure and HLA in healthy donors. The assay was immunoSEQ multiplex PCR, and TCRdb's table has in-frame clones only and misses some. The sample lists some 60,000 clones, about 81% occurring once. The sequencing input was PBMCs. These receptors all stem from a woman in her twenties or thirties in good health and CMV-seronegative. Each CDR3 is given with its conserved first and last residue. A D gene is named only where the DNA matches it firmly. A clone size is listed for some rows: how often the clone was seen (once, few, many), or a class if it is expanded.

D: .; V: TRBV5-4; J: TRBJ1-1; size: .; CDR3: CASSLGLRGRVTFF; DNA: TGTGCCAGCAGCTTGGGCCTACGGGGTCGGGTAACTTTCTTT
D: TRBD2; V: TRBV7-2; J: TRBJ2-1; size: .; CDR3: CASSLPQAWARLAGNEQFF; DNA: TGTGCCAGCAGCTTACCGCAGGCTTGGGCAAGACTAGCGGGGAATGAGCAGTTCTTC
D: TRBD2; V: TRBV7-3; J: TRBJ2-3; size: once; CDR3: CASSSTGLVDTQYF; DNA: TGTGCCAGCAGCTCCACCGGACTAGTAGATACGCAGTATTTT
D: TRBD1; V: TRBV25-1; J: TRBJ1-3; size: .; CDR3: CASSGQGTGNTIYF; DNA: TGTGCCAGCAGTGGACAGGGAACTGGAAACACCATATATTTT
D: .; V: TRBV19; J: TRBJ1-3; size: .; CDR3: CASRRSDRRSGNTIYF; DNA: TGTGCCAGTAGGAGATCCGACAGGCGCTCTGGAAACACCATATATTTT
D: .; V: TRBV19; J: TRBJ1-5; size: .; CDR3: CATTGWKGDQPQHF; DNA: TGTGCCACCACAGGGTGGAAGGGTGATCAGCCCCAGCATTTT
D: TRBD1; V: TRBV7-3; J: TRBJ2-2; size: few; CDR3: CASSPGGQGSSGELFF; DNA: TGTGCCAGCAGCCCTGGGGGACAGGGAAGTTCCGGGGAGCTGTTTTTT
D: TRBD2; V: TRBV5-1; J: TRBJ2-7; size: .; CDR3: CASSWSLAGASYEQYF; DNA: TGCGCCAGCAGCTGGTCACTAGCGGGGGCCTCCTACGAGCAGTACTTC
D: .; V: TRBV21-1; J: TRBJ1-1; size: .; CDR3: CASSSRTAKGDTMNTEAFF; DNA: TGTGCCAGCAGCAGCCGTACCGCGAAAGGGGATACAATGAACACTGAAGCTTTCTTT
D: TRBD1; V: TRBV7-8; J: TRBJ1-2; size: .; CDR3: CASSPPTQGFSGGYTF; DNA: TGTGCCAGCAGTCCCCCCACACAGGGGTTTAGCGGTGGCTACACCTTC
D: .; V: TRBV4-3; J: TRBJ2-3; size: .; CDR3: CASSQDWASLGDTQYF; DNA: TGCGCCAGCAGCCAAGATTGGGCTAGCCTCGGAGATACGCAGTATTTT
D: TRBD1; V: TRBV18; J: TRBJ2-2; size: .; CDR3: CASSRDRGLMNTGELFF; DNA: TGTGCCAGCTCTCGGGACAGGGGGCTTATGAACACCGGGGAGCTGTTTTTT
D: TRBD2; V: TRBV5-1; J: TRBJ2-5; size: .; CDR3: CASSLVAGVPGRETQYF; DNA: TGCGCCAGCAGCTTGGTAGCGGGAGTTCCCGGTAGGGAGACCCAGTACTTC
D: TRBD2; V: TRBV7-8; J: TRBJ2-3; size: .; CDR3: CASSLDRAGGPDTQYF; DNA: TGTGCCAGCAGCTTAGATCGGGCGGGAGGTCCAGATACGCAGTATTTT
D: .; V: TRBV27; J: TRBJ1-1; size: .; CDR3: CASSFGRMNTEAFF; DNA: TGTGCCAGCAGTTTTGGCAGAATGAACACTGAAGCTTTCTTT
D: TRBD1; V: TRBV7-9; J: TRBJ1-1; size: few; CDR3: CASSMGQLAFF; DNA: TGTGCCAGCAGCATGGGACAGTTGGCTTTCTTT
D: TRBD1; V: TRBV23-1; J: TRBJ2-1; size: once; CDR3: CASSQSRGQGYNEQFF; DNA: TGCGCCAGCAGTCAATCCCGGGGACAGGGCTACAATGAGCAGTTCTTC
D: .; V: TRBV30; J: TRBJ2-7; size: .; CDR3: CAWSRQGGSEQYF; DNA: TGTGCCTGGAGTCGACAAGGGGGATCCGAGCAGTACTTC
D: .; V: TRBV6-5; J: TRBJ1-5; size: .; CDR3: CASTSLGQQPQHF; DNA: TGTGCCAGCACCTCACTGGGGCAGCAGCCCCAGCATTTT
D: TRBD2; V: TRBV6-5; J: TRBJ2-2; size: .; CDR3: CASSLQGAGAGELFF; DNA: TGTGCCAGCAGTTTACAGGGAGCGGGGGCCGGGGAGCTGTTTTTT
D: .; V: TRBV7-2; J: TRBJ1-1; size: .; CDR3: CASSFGGGTEAFF; DNA: TGTGCCAGCAGCTTCGGGGGGGGCACTGAAGCTTTCTTT
D: .; V: TRBV6-1; J: TRBJ2-5; size: .; CDR3: CASSDLGLIQETQYF; DNA: TGTGCCAGCAGTGACTTGGGACTCATCCAAGAGACCCAGTACTTC
D: TRBD1; V: TRBV19; J: TRBJ1-4; size: .; CDR3: CASSKPGQVAEKLFF; DNA: TGTGCCAGTAGTAAACCGGGACAGGTTGCTGAAAAACTGTTTTTT
D: .; V: TRBV10-3; J: TRBJ1-2; size: .; CDR3: CAISPQGYGYTF; DNA: TGTGCCATCAGTCCACAGGGTTATGGCTACACCTTC
D: TRBD2; V: TRBV28; J: TRBJ2-1; size: .; CDR3: CASSPLVAGLAGGYNEQFF; DNA: TGTGCCAGCAGTCCGTTGGTAGCGGGACTAGCGGGAGGGTACAATGAGCAGTTCTTC
D: .; V: TRBV7-6; J: TRBJ2-3; size: .; CDR3: CASSPTGGTAVTDTQYF; DNA: TGTGCCAGCAGCCCCACCGGCGGGACTGCAGTCACAGATACGCAGTATTTT
D: .; V: TRBV11-2; J: TRBJ2-1; size: .; CDR3: CASSLAGALNEQFF; DNA: TGTGCCAGCAGCTTAGCGGGAGCCCTCAATGAGCAGTTCTTC
D: .; V: TRBV7-8; J: TRBJ2-1; size: .; CDR3: CASSSPPSSSQGRYNEQFF; DNA: TGTGCCAGCAGCTCCCCCCCGAGTTCCAGCCAGGGCCGGTACAATGAGCAGTTCTTC
D: .; V: TRBV11-2; J: TRBJ2-5; size: .; CDR3: CASSPGGSGLYQETQYF; DNA: TGTGCCAGCAGCCCCGGTGGAAGCGGACTGTACCAAGAGACCCAGTACTTC
D: TRBD1; V: TRBV7-9; J: TRBJ1-6; size: .; CDR3: CASSTSGGANSPLHF; DNA: TGTGCCAGCAGCACATCAGGGGGCGCGAATTCACCCCTCCACTTT
D: .; V: TRBV7-2; J: TRBJ1-2; size: few; CDR3: CASSLQGLDGYTF; DNA: TGTGCCAGCAGCCTTCAGGGTTTAGATGGCTACACCTTC
D: .; V: TRBV28; J: TRBJ2-7; size: .; CDR3: CASSLRLASYEQYF; DNA: TGTGCCAGCAGTTTACGGCTAGCATCCTACGAGCAGTACTTC
D: .; V: TRBV28; J: TRBJ2-4; size: .; CDR3: CASRRPRAKNIQYF; DNA: TGTGCCAGCAGGCGACCGAGGGCCAAAAACATTCAGTACTTC
D: .; V: TRBV9; J: TRBJ1-5; size: .; CDR3: CASSVGTSQPQHF; DNA: TGTGCCAGCAGCGTGGGGACATCCCAGCCCCAGCATTTT
D: .; V: TRBV9; J: TRBJ2-5; size: .; CDR3: CASSVGTGGFTEETQYF; DNA: TGTGCCAGCAGCGTAGGAACAGGCGGTTTTACGGAAGAGACCCAGTACTTC
D: .; V: TRBV15; J: TRBJ2-5; size: .; CDR3: CATSRDGGIGETQYF; DNA: TGTGCCACCAGCAGAGACGGAGGGATAGGAGAGACCCAGTACTTC
D: .; V: TRBV28; J: TRBJ1-2; size: .; CDR3: CASSTLYGYTF; DNA: TGTGCCAGCAGTACTCTTTATGGCTACACCTTC
D: TRBD2; V: TRBV19; J: TRBJ2-7; size: .; CDR3: CASSAGGIHEQYF; DNA: TGTGCCAGTAGTGCGGGAGGTATACACGAGCAGTACTTC
D: TRBD1; V: TRBV27; J: TRBJ2-2; size: .; CDR3: CASSLRQGTGELFF; DNA: TGTGCCAGCAGTCTCCGACAGGGGACCGGGGAGCTGTTTTTT
D: TRBD2; V: TRBV29-1; J: TRBJ2-3; size: .; CDR3: CSVRKRLAESDTQYF; DNA: TGCAGCGTTAGGAAACGACTAGCGGAGTCAGATACGCAGTATTTT
D: TRBD2; V: TRBV7-7; J: TRBJ2-2; size: .; CDR3: CASSLSGRGELFF; DNA: TGTGCCAGCAGCCTTAGCGGGAGGGGGGAGCTGTTTTTT